This T cell receptor beta chain comes out of a study of neoadjuvant anti-PD-1 for oral cavity cancer. Study-wide results and caveats: TCR analyses covered only three patients per response group.

This CDR3 contains 14 residues. The germline gives CDR1 GTSNPN, CDR2 SVGIG (reference sequence). Unmatched junction bases numbered 6, after V lost 4 bases and J lost 5 bases. Six replicates per PBMC sample, mostly from 450 to 600 ng of genomic DNA. Method: immunoSEQ multiplex PCR; TCRdb's copy keeps in-frame clones and lacks some. The data hold about 16,000 clones, with roughly 70% observed a single time. Details on this clone: Its antigen remains unidentified.

These newly diagnosed stage II-IVA oral cavity squamous cell carcinoma patients had no prior systemic or radiation treatment. The patients had HPV-negative, locally advanced oral cavity squamous cell carcinoma. The TCR comes from a person aged 40-85 years with oral cavity squamous cell carcinoma. This specimen consisted of PBMCs, obtained before nivolumab (anti-PD-1) treatment. The chain combines TRBV30 with TRBJ2-1; TRBD2 matches at 9 bases. CDR3 DNA sequence: TGTGCCTGGAAGGCGGGAGGGCCCCACAATGAGCAGTTCTTC. Its translation: CAWKAGGPHNEQFF. Together with reference TRBV30 and TRBJ2-1, the CDR3 gives the full variable domain: SQTIHQWPATLVQPVGSPLSLECTVEGTSNPNLYWYRQAAGRGLQLLFYSVGIGQISSEVPQNLSASRPQDRQFILSSKKLLLSDSGFYLCAWKAGGPHNEQFFGPGTRLTVL.